The next 27 T cell receptor beta chains were all read from a single sample in a study of cytomegalovirus exposure and HLA in healthy donors. PCR employed 60 Vbeta and 13 Jbeta primers. TCRdb keeps only in-frame clones here, not all; method: immunoSEQ multiplex PCR. The sample has about 190,000 clones; about four fifths are singletons. The specimen sequenced was PBMCs. These receptors were taken from a man in his forties or fifties in good health and CMV-seronegative.

This chain links TRBV7-2 with TRBJ2-1; possibly TRBD2 for D (6 bases). Trimming stripped 3 bases from V and 0 bases from J, with 9 bases between. The CDR3 totals 15 residues. Germline V gives CDR1 SGHTA, CDR2 FQGNSA. CDR3 amino acids: CASSLGGRSYNEQFF. CDR3 coding DNA: TGTGCCAGCAGCTTGGGGGGTCGCTCCTACAATGAGCAGTTCTTC.

The CDR3 loop reads CASSGQGNYGYTF. The CDR3 DNA reads TGTGCCAGCAGCGGACAGGGGAACTATGGCTACACCTTC. The chain couples TRBV6-5 to TRBJ1-2; 9 bases are shared with TRBD1. This CDR3 comprises 13 residues. The V segment lost 6 bases and the J segment 2 bases; nucleotides outside the gene matches: 1. Germline V gene lookup returns CDR1 MNHEY and CDR2 SVGAGI.

This clone is a singleton in its sample. The V gene is TRBV2, the J gene TRBJ2-6; D uncertain. Trimming left V 7 bases short and J 1 base short, with 8 bases between. Germline assignment: CDR1 SNHLY and CDR2 FYNNEI. This CDR3 has 14 residues. CDR3 in DNA: TGTGCCAGCAACAGATTTTCTGGGGCCAACGTCCTGACTTTC. Translating gives CASNRFSGANVLTF. Together with reference TRBV2 and TRBJ2-6, the CDR3 gives the full variable domain: EPEVTQTPSHQVTQMGQEVILRCVPISNHLYFYWYRQILGQKVEFLVSFYNNEISEKSEIFDDQFSVERPDGSNFTLKIRSTKLEDSAMYFCASNRFSGANVLTFGAGSRLTVL.

Only a few counts were recorded for this clone. J is TRBJ1-4 and V is TRBV6-5, with D uncertain. CDR3 length: 14 amino acids. The germline gives CDR1 MNHEY, CDR2 SVGAGI. V was clipped by 4 bases and J by 4 bases, with 10 bases between them. The CDR3 is CASSWARDNEKLFF. DNA of the CDR3: TGTGCCAGCAGTTGGGCCAGAGATAATGAAAAACTGTTTTTT.

V and J are TRBV6-5 and TRBJ2-3; D is undetermined. CDR1 is MNHEY and CDR2 is SVGAGI in the germline V gene. Trimming removed 7 bases from V and 0 bases from J, with 8 bases in between. CDR3 size: 13 residues. DNA of the CDR3: TGTGCCAGCACGGAGCAGAGCACAGATACGCAGTATTTT. It encodes CASTEQSTDTQYF.

The chain joins TRBV7-2 to TRBJ1-1; D possibly corresponds to TRBD1 (5 bases). Germline V gene lookup returns CDR1 SGHTA and CDR2 FQGNSA. This CDR3 is built from 15 residues. V shed 3 bases and J shed 6 bases, with 17 bases lying between them. The CDR3: CASSLTPEGRSEAFF. CDR3 bases: TGTGCCAGCAGCTTGACCCCGGAGGGGAGGTCTGAAGCTTTCTTT.

The chain employs TRBV7-2 and TRBJ2-4; unclear D gene. The V end lost 6 bases, the J end lost 2 bases, and 11 bases lay between the germline ends. CDR3 size: 14 residues. Germline lookup yields CDR1 SGHTA and CDR2 FQGNSA. Here the CDR3 DNA reads TGTGCCAGCAGATCCTCAGGTCCCAAAAACATTCAGTACTTC. Its translation: CASRSSGPKNIQYF.

The J gene is TRBJ1-5, the V gene TRBV28; 11 bases fit TRBD1. Germline V gene lookup returns CDR1 MDHEN and CDR2 SYDVKM. The CDR3 length is 14 residues. Losses at the gene ends were 7 bases for V and 6 bases for J; bases not matched to a gene: 5. The DNA of the CDR3 is TGTGCCAGCAAGGGGACAGGGGGGGGTCAGCCCCAGCATTTT. Translation: CASKGTGGGQPQHF.

This clone has a handful of counts. The chain has TRBV7-8 and TRBJ1-3; TRBD1 aligns across 7 bases. Germline V gene sequence: CDR1 SGHVS, CDR2 FQNEAQ. The CDR3 consists of 16 residues. The junction had 6 bases not matched to a gene; V was cut back by 2 bases and J by 2 bases. DNA for the CDR3: TGTGCCAGCAGCTTACACGGGACAGAGGCTGGAAACACCATATATTTT. Translating it yields CASSLHGTEAGNTIYF.

V and J are TRBV16 and TRBJ1-2, with TRBD1 identical over 8 bases. Trimming at V came to 3 bases and at J to 2 bases, leaving 2 bases not matched to a gene. Per the germline V gene, CDR1 is KGHSY and CDR2 is FQNENV. The CDR3 has 14 amino acids. For the CDR3, the DNA is TGTGCCAGCAGCCAGGACAGGGCAAACTATGGCTACACCTTC. Translated: CASSQDRANYGYTF.

This chain uses TRBV21-1 with TRBJ2-3; the D segment call TRBD2 is taken from the table without a DNA check. TRBV21-1 is an annotated pseudogene. The CDR3 length is 12 residues. DNA for the CDR3: TGTGCCAGCAAGCGGGAAGCAGATACGCAGTATTTT. This codes for CASKREADTQYF.

The chain carries TRBV4-1 and TRBJ1-2; D remains ambiguous. The length of the CDR3 is 15 residues. CDR1 MGHRA and CDR2 YSYEKL come from the germline V gene. The V end lost 1 base, the J end lost 4 bases, and 13 bases lay between the germline ends. This chain's CDR3 is CASSQAVVLLYGYTF. The CDR3 DNA follows: TGCGCCAGCAGCCAAGCGGTGGTTCTTCTCTATGGCTACACCTTC.

The genes are TRBV27 and TRBJ1-2, with TRBD1 matching 9 bases. This CDR3 has 15 amino acids. The trim removed 6 bases at V and 4 bases at J, leaving 9 bases unmatched. Germline V CDR1 and CDR2: MNHEY, SMNVEV (reference sequence). In nucleotides, the CDR3 is TGTGCCAGCAGCCGAACAGGGGGCGGTGGCTATGGCTACACCTTC. It yields the protein CASSRTGGGGYGYTF.

The chain recombines TRBV7-2 with TRBJ2-2; 9 positions match TRBD2. The V segment lost 7 bases and the J segment 6 bases; nucleotides outside the gene matches: 12. The germline gives CDR1 SGHTA, CDR2 FQGNSA. There are 16 residues in the CDR3. CDR3 region: CASTKRAGGEAGELFF. The DNA of the CDR3 is TGTGCCAGCACCAAGAGGGCGGGGGGGGAGGCCGGGGAGCTGTTTTTT. Full variable domain (missing parts from reference TRBV7-2 and TRBJ2-2): GAGVSQSPSNKVTEKGKDVELRCDPISGHTALYWYRQSLGQGLEFLIYFQGNSAPDKSGLPSDRFSAERTGGSVSTLTIQRTQQEDSAVYLCASTKRAGGEAGELFFGEGSRLTVL.

V gene TRBV6-6 combines with J gene TRBJ1-5; tentative D call: TRBD1 (6 bases). CDR3 length equals 13 residues. The germline gives CDR1 MNHNY, CDR2 SVGAGI (reference sequence). V dropped 6 bases and J dropped 4 bases, with 10 bases sitting between them. The DNA of the CDR3 is TGTGCCAGCAGCTGGACAGTGAATCAGCCCCAGCATTTT. Protein product: CASSWTVNQPQHF.

CDR3 nucleotides: TGTGCCAGCAGCCAGGTCGATACGCAGTATTTT. It is translated as CASSQVDTQYF. This chain uses TRBV7-2 with TRBJ2-3; D is ambiguous. Germline CDR1 SGHTA, CDR2 FQGNSA. Trimming cost V 5 bases and J 6 bases, with 6 bases left between them. The CDR3 contains 11 residues.

The genes are TRBV7-2 and TRBJ2-5; 9 bases map to TRBD2. The CDR3 totals 16 residues. The V gene end was trimmed by 1 base and the J gene end by 0 bases; junction bases not matched to a gene: 3. CDR1 is SGHTA and CDR2 is FQGNSA in the germline V gene. The CDR3 nucleotides are TGTGCCAGCAGCTTAGTGGCGGGGGGGAACCAAGAGACCCAGTACTTC. It specifies CASSLVAGGNQETQYF.

This sequence joins TRBV10-3 and TRBJ1-5; no clear D. This CDR3 contains 13 residues. V was clipped by 3 bases and J by 3 bases, with 6 bases between them. CDR1 ENHRY and CDR2 SYGVKD come from the germline V gene. The CDR3 region is CAISDTVNQPQHF. DNA for the CDR3: TGTGCCATCAGTGACACAGTCAATCAGCCCCAGCATTTT.

V and J are TRBV19 and TRBJ2-5, with 10 bases fitting TRBD2. This CDR3 is 15 amino acids long. With V trimmed by 6 bases and J by 5 bases, 9 bases remained unmatched. CDR1 is LNHDA, CDR2 SQIVND, per germline (reference sequence). CDR3 sequence: CASSGSLAGAETQYF. For the CDR3, the DNA is TGTGCCAGTAGCGGTTCGCTAGCGGGGGCGGAGACCCAGTACTTC.

For the CDR3, the DNA is TGTGCCAGCTCACGGGACTACATCACAGATACGCAGTATTTT. This translates into CASSRDYITDTQYF. J is TRBJ2-3 and V is TRBV18, with 7 bases identical to TRBD2. V lost 4 bases to trimming and J lost 2 bases; unmatched junction nucleotides: 3. The CDR3 runs 14 residues. Germline CDR1 reads KGHSH; CDR2 reads LQKENI.

This sequence joins TRBV7-2 and TRBJ1-1, with D maybe TRBD1 (6 bases). This CDR3 has 14 residues. Trimming pared 2 bases from V and 0 bases from J, leaving 7 bases between. Germline V CDR1 and CDR2: SGHTA, FQGNSA. The CDR3 sequence is CASSLNRVNTEAFF. For the CDR3, the DNA is TGTGCCAGCAGCTTAAACAGGGTGAACACTGAAGCTTTCTTT.

The CDR3 sequence: CASGSGQNVYEQYF. For the CDR3, the DNA is TGTGCCAGCGGTTCCGGACAGAATGTTTACGAGCAGTACTTC. The rearrangement uses TRBV27 and TRBJ2-5; perhaps TRBD1 as D (6 bases). The J call may be incorrect, as the DNA end agrees better with TRBJ2-7. This CDR3 comprises 14 residues. Germline V gene data show CDR1 as MNHEY and CDR2 as SMNVEV (reference sequence).

V gene TRBV5-6 combines with J gene TRBJ2-4, with 9 bases fitting TRBD2. The CDR3 has 16 amino acids. From germline, CDR1 is SGHDT and CDR2 YYEEEE. The V and J ends lost 2 bases and 5 bases, in that order; junction bases with no gene match: 8. CDR3 sequence reads: CASSFAGGQTQNIQYF. The CDR3 coding sequence is TGTGCCAGCAGCTTCGCGGGAGGGCAAACACAAAACATTCAGTACTTC.

The chain has TRBV28 and TRBJ2-1; 8 nucleotides align to TRBD2. The CDR3 has 14 residues. Germline CDR1 is MDHEN and CDR2 is SYDVKM. J gave up 14 bases and V 8 bases, and 17 bases lay outside the gene matches. The DNA of the CDR3 is TGTGCCAGCGGGGCGGGACTAGGACTTCCTGGTGAGTTCTTC. Translated, it gives CASGAGLGLPGEFF.

The chain has TRBV5-1 and TRBJ2-1; 7 bases line up with TRBD1. CDR1 and CDR2 from the germline V gene are SGHRS and YFSETQ. V lost 10 bases to trimming and J lost 4 bases; unmatched junction nucleotides: 11. The CDR3 has 14 residues. For the CDR3, the DNA is TGCGCCCCCACCCGGGACAGCCTATACAATGAGCAGTTCTTC. This codes for CAPTRDSLYNEQFF.

V and J are TRBV19 and TRBJ2-7; no reliable D call. Per the germline V gene, CDR1 is LNHDA and CDR2 is SQIVND (reference sequence). Trimming left V 1 base short and J 3 bases short, with 10 bases between. The CDR3 runs to 14 residues. DNA of the CDR3: TGTGCCAGTAGTATAGTACCGCAGGACTACGAGCAGTACTTC. This sequence encodes CASSIVPQDYEQYF.

This rearrangement joins TRBV5-4 to TRBJ1-1; 9 positions match TRBD1. V was clipped by 5 bases and J by 7 bases; unmatched bases: 9. CDR1 and CDR2 from the germline V gene are SGHNT and YYREEE (reference sequence). This CDR3 region has 14 residues. CDR3 amino acids: CASSWDRERGEAFF. Here the CDR3 DNA reads TGTGCCAGCAGTTGGGACAGGGAAAGGGGTGAAGCTTTCTTT.